This T cell receptor beta chain originates from a study of shared clonotypes between healthy human individuals. Whole-study findings and limits: Unshared clonotypes carried lower generation probabilities than those common to all four donors.

As regards this clone: No antigen is known for it.

Trimming removed 0 bases at V and 1 base at J, with 10 bases between. CDR1 MGHRA and CDR2 YSYEKL come from the germline V gene. The CDR3 spans 16 residues. Produced via immunoSEQ multiplex PCR; TCRdb's table is partial and in-frame only. Of roughly 2 million clones in the sample, 85% to 95% were seen once. The rearrangement joins TRBV4-1 to TRBJ1-3; D not certain. This clonotype was sampled from a young man in good health. The sequencing input was naive CD4+ T cells sorted from blood. The subset here: CD45RA+ positively selected. The CDR3 spells CASSQEFPDSGNTIYF. CDR3 nucleotide sequence: TGCGCCAGCAGCCAAGAGTTTCCGGATTCTGGAAACACCATATATTTT.